This T cell receptor beta chain was recorded in a study of OX40 agonist ivuxolimab in advanced cancers. General study points: On average, CD8+ T cells had more expanded clones than CD4+.

Blood draws occurred at baseline, cycle 4 day 1, and cycle 7 day 1. CDR3 size: 12 residues. Germline-derived CDR1 and CDR2 are SNHLY and FYNNEI. The ends were cut back, 3 bases at V and 6 bases at J, with 9 bases in the middle. Produced via immunoSEQ multiplex PCR; TCRdb's table is partial and in-frame only. Of about 100,000 clones listed, roughly 94% are singletons. Points on this clone: The antigen is undetermined.

The TCR originated in an adult with an advanced solid tumor such as melanoma, head and neck, liver or kidney cancer. The genes are TRBV2 and TRBJ2-7; possibly TRBD2 for D (6 bases). This specimen consisted of CD4+ or CD8+ T cells sorted from blood, obtained in a trial of the OX40 agonist ivuxolimab. The CDR3 nucleotides are TGTGCCAGCAGTGAGATGGGGGGCGAGCAGTACTTC. Translation: CASSEMGGEQYF.